The next 13 T cell receptor beta chains were all read from a single sample in a study of blood T cell repertoires in COVID-19. Here immunoSEQ multiplex PCR was the method, and the copy in TCRdb shows in-frame clones only, minus some. The sample has 350,000 or so clones; approximately 90% are singletons. Sequenced input: peripheral blood. All receptors come from a woman aged 25 to 39 with COVID-19, enrolled during active disease.

The gene calls are TRBV27 and TRBJ2-1; a weak D match, TRBD2 (7 bases). In germline, CDR1 is MNHEY, CDR2 SMNVEV (reference sequence). This CDR3 has 15 amino acids. V was cut by 6 bases and J by 5 bases, with 17 bases left in between. The CDR3: CASSSPGGPHNEQFF. CDR3 in DNA: TGTGCCAGCAGCTCCCCCGGGGGGCCCCACAATGAGCAGTTCTTC.

The genes are TRBV12-5 and TRBJ1-6; no reliable D call. V gave up 5 bases and J gave up 9 bases, with 20 bases separating them. The CDR3 has 16 amino acids. CDR1 and CDR2 from the germline V gene are LGHNT and FRNRAP. CDR3 DNA: TGTGCTAGTGGTCCACAAATCCCCGGGTCCCCTTCACCCCTCCACTTT. The encoded protein is CASGPQIPGSPSPLHF.

The rearrangement uses TRBV27 and TRBJ2-3; tentatively, D is TRBD1 (5 bases). The CDR3 has 17 residues. Germline CDR1 MNHEY, CDR2 SMNVEV (reference sequence). V gave up 5 bases and J gave up 2 bases, with 20 bases separating them. CDR3 amino acids: CASSPTYARGDTDTQYF. The CDR3 DNA is TGTGCCAGCAGTCCAACCTATGCTAGGGGCGACACAGATACGCAGTATTTT.

This clone occurred a few times. The V gene is TRBV9, the J gene TRBJ1-1; D is ambiguous. The CDR3 sequence is 12 residues long. CDR1 is SGDLS and CDR2 is YYNGEE in the germline V gene. The V end was cut by 0 bases, the J end by 3 bases, with 3 bases between. The CDR3 here is CASSVGDTEAFF. The CDR3 nucleotides are TGTGCCAGCAGCGTAGGAGACACTGAAGCTTTCTTT.

The V call is TRBV2, the J call TRBJ1-2; 7 bases match TRBD1. The length of the CDR3 is 14 residues. CDR1 SNHLY and CDR2 FYNNEI come from the germline V gene. After removal of 6 bases from V and 4 bases from J, the junction contained 8 bases not matched to a gene. In nucleotides, the CDR3 is TGTGCCAGCAGAACCCCACAGGGGATCTATGGCTACACCTTC. Protein sequence: CASRTPQGIYGYTF.

The chain carries TRBV27 and TRBJ2-3; no reliable D call. With 3 bases removed from V and 3 bases from J, the gap between germline ends came to 7 bases. The germline V gene encodes CDR1 MNHEY and CDR2 SMNVEV (reference sequence). The length of the CDR3 is 13 residues. The CDR3 sequence: CASSFERTDTQYF. For the CDR3, the DNA is TGTGCCAGCAGTTTCGAGAGAACAGATACGCAGTATTTT.

Concerning this clone itself: Germline is not matched at one junction end, which may reflect a read error. The chain combines TRBV27 with TRBJ2-7; 7 bases fit TRBD2. CDR3 length equals 12 residues. CDR1 and CDR2 from the germline V gene are MNHEY and SMNVEV (reference sequence). CDR3 nucleotides: TGTGCCAGTAGTTTACCGGGGGGCGAGCAGTACTTC. It is translated as CASSLPGGEQYF.

This chain connects TRBV5-4 to TRBJ2-2; no clear D gene. This CDR3 spans 13 amino acids. Germline V CDR1 and CDR2: SGHNT, YYREEE (reference sequence). The V and J ends lost 4 bases and 2 bases respectively, with 6 bases between them. In DNA, the CDR3 is TGTGCCAGCAGCCGCAGTAACACCGGGGAGCTGTTTTTT. This gives the protein CASSRSNTGELFF.

The CDR3 coding sequence is TGTGCCTGGAGTGAAGGGCTAGCGGGGGCCTACAATGAGCAGTTCTTC. Protein product: CAWSEGLAGAYNEQFF. This chain connects TRBV30 to TRBJ2-1, with TRBD2 identical over 10 bases. Trimming at V came to 1 base and at J to 2 bases, leaving 5 bases not matched to a gene. This CDR3 is built from 16 residues. The germline CDR1 and CDR2 sequences are GTSNPN and SVGIG (reference sequence). The whole variable domain, filled in from reference TRBV30 and TRBJ2-1, reads SQTIHQWPATLVQPVGSPLSLECTVEGTSNPNLYWYRQAAGRGLQLLFYSVGIGQISSEVPQNLSASRPQDRQFILSSKKLLLSDSGFYLCAWSEGLAGAYNEQFFGPGTRLTVL.

This clone is a singleton in its sample. J is TRBJ1-1 and V is TRBV30; 8 bases are shared with TRBD1. V shed 2 bases and J 6 bases; nucleotides not matched to a gene: 5. The germline gives CDR1 GTSNPN, CDR2 SVGIG (reference sequence). This CDR3 has 13 residues. This CDR3 reads CAWSKQGVAEAFF. The CDR3 DNA reads TGTGCCTGGAGTAAACAGGGGGTCGCTGAAGCTTTCTTT.

The chain combines TRBV12-5 with TRBJ2-7; TRBD1 is a possible D gene (6 bases). The V end lost 6 bases, the J end lost 0 bases, and 18 bases lay between the germline ends. Per germline, CDR1 LGHNT and CDR2 FRNRAP. CDR3 size: 16 residues. The DNA of the CDR3 is TGTGCTAGTGGCCCAACGATGGGGGCCCTCTCCTACGAGCAGTACTTC. It specifies CASGPTMGALSYEQYF.

CDR3 sequence (DNA): TGTGCCAGCAGTTATCAGGACAGCGTTTATGGCTACACCTTC. Its protein is CASSYQDSVYGYTF. V gene TRBV6-5 combines with J gene TRBJ1-2, with D possibly TRBD1 on 6 matching bases. Trimming removed 3 bases from V and 5 bases from J, with 13 bases in between. Germline V lookup: CDR1 MNHEY, CDR2 SVGAGI. The CDR3 covers 14 residues.

This chain links TRBV4-1 with TRBJ1-6; D possibly corresponds to TRBD1 (6 bases). The V and J ends lost 3 bases and 7 bases respectively, with 13 bases between them. Germline CDR1 is MGHRA and CDR2 is YSYEKL. CDR3 length: 15 amino acids. The CDR3 coding sequence is TGCGCCAGCAGCCACCCGGACAGAGAGAATTCACCCCTCCACTTT. Translating gives CASSHPDRENSPLHF.